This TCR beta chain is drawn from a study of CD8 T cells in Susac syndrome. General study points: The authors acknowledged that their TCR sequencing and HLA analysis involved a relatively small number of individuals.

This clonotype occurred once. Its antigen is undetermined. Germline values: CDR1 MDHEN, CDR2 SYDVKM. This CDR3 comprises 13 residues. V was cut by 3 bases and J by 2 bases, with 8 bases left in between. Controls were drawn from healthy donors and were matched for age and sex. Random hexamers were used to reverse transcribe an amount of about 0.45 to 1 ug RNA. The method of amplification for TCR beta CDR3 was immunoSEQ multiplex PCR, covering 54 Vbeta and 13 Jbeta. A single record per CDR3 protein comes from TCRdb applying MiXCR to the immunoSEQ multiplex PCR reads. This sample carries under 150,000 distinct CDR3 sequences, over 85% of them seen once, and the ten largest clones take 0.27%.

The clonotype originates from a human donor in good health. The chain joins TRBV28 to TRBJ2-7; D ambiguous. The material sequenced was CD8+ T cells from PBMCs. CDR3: CASSFGQAYEQYF. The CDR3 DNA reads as TGTGCCAGCAGTTTTGGGCAGGCCTACGAGCAGTACTTC.